Below are 20 T cell receptor beta chains sequenced from a single sample in a study of cytomegalovirus exposure and HLA in healthy donors. PCR employed 60 Vbeta and 13 Jbeta primers. Libraries were prepared by immunoSEQ multiplex PCR; TCRdb keeps only in-frame clonotypes and omits some of them. The sample holds 150,000 to 200,000 clones, roughly four fifths seen once. What was sequenced was PBMCs. Receptor source: a female donor in good health and CMV-seronegative.

The chain employs TRBV9 and TRBJ2-3; no reliable D call. CDR3 size: 16 residues. CDR1 and CDR2 from the germline V gene are SGDLS and YYNGEE. V lost 4 bases and J lost 1, with 16 bases in between. The CDR3 here is CASSPVEAPRTDTQYF. DNA of the CDR3: TGTGCCAGCAGCCCAGTCGAGGCCCCTCGCACAGATACGCAGTATTTT.

CDR3: CASSFLAGGGQETQYF. DNA of the CDR3: TGCGCCAGCAGCTTCCTAGCGGGGGGTGGCCAAGAGACCCAGTACTTC. The chain uses TRBV5-1 and TRBJ2-5; 11 bases map to TRBD2. CDR1 SGHRS and CDR2 YFSETQ come from the germline V gene. The CDR3 consists of 16 residues. Germline trimming cut 2 bases from V and 1 base from J; bases unmatched to any gene: 4.

The V gene is TRBV6-5, the J gene TRBJ1-2, with 7 bases identical to TRBD1. The CDR3 contains 14 residues. CDR1 and CDR2 from the germline V gene are MNHEY and SVGAGI. Germline trimming cut 6 bases from V and 1 base from J; bases unmatched to any gene: 5. The CDR3: CASSRQGINYGYTF. CDR3 DNA sequence: TGTGCCAGCAGCCGACAGGGAATTAACTATGGCTACACCTTC.

The chain couples TRBV13 to TRBJ2-7; a possible D gene is TRBD1 (5 bases). The ends were cut back, 4 bases at V and 3 bases at J, with 10 bases in the middle. The CDR3 covers 13 residues. CDR1 is PRHDT, CDR2 FYEKMQ, per germline (reference sequence). The CDR3 loop reads CASSSAGIYEQYF. CDR3 bases: TGTGCCAGCAGCTCCGCAGGGATCTACGAGCAGTACTTC.

The J gene is TRBJ2-5, the V gene TRBV19; 11 bases match TRBD2. Germline loops: CDR1 LNHDA, CDR2 SQIVND (reference sequence). V shed 6 bases and J 5 bases; nucleotides not matched to a gene: 11. This CDR3 is 16 amino acids long. For the CDR3, the DNA is TGTGCCAGTAGGGGGAATAGCGGGAGGGCCAGGGAGACCCAGTACTTC. Its protein is CASRGNSGRARETQYF. Full variable domain (remainder filled in from reference TRBV19 and TRBJ2-5): DGGITQSPKYLFRKEGQNVTLSCEQNLNHDAMYWYRQDPGQGLRLIYYSQIVNDFQKGDIAEGYSVSREKKESFPLTVTSAQKNPTAFYLCASRGNSGRARETQYFGPGTRLLVL.

This clone was seen just once. This rearrangement joins TRBV28 to TRBJ2-3; possibly TRBD2 for D (5 bases). The CDR3 has 14 residues. V lost 5 bases, J lost 0 bases, and 9 bases lay in between. Germline CDR1 MDHEN, CDR2 SYDVKM. CDR3 coding DNA: TGTGCCAGCAGTCCCTGGACTAGCACAGATACGCAGTATTTT. Translating it yields CASSPWTSTDTQYF. The whole variable domain, filled in from reference TRBV28 and TRBJ2-3, reads DVKVTQSSRYLVKRTGEKVFLECVQDMDHENMFWYRQDPGLGLRLIYFSYDVKMKEKGDIPEGYSVSREKKERFSLILESASTNQTSMYLCASSPWTSTDTQYFGPGTRLTVL.

The count of this clone is one. CDR3: CAHSGGGHNEQFF. CDR3 nucleotide sequence: TGTGCTCATAGCGGGGGGGGCCACAATGAGCAGTTCTTC. The rearrangement joins TRBV30 to TRBJ2-1; TRBD2 matches at 11 bases. CDR3 length: 13 amino acids. The germline V gene has CDR1 GTSNPN and CDR2 SVGIG (reference sequence).

This clone has a single count. Likely a read error: the CDR3 ends without its conserved phenylalanine or tryptophan. This rearrangement joins TRBV6-6 to TRBJ1-5, with D possibly TRBD1 on 5 matching bases. Germline V gene lookup returns CDR1 MNHNY and CDR2 SVGAGI (reference sequence). The V end was cut by 4 bases, the J end by 1 base, with 11 bases between. CDR3 length equals 15 residues. CDR3 coding DNA: TGTGCCAGCAGTTTCTGGGGGGAGAGCAATCAGCCCCAGCATCTT. This codes for CASSFWGESNQPQHL.

The V gene is TRBV7-6, the J gene TRBJ2-5; tentatively, D is TRBD2 (5 bases). The J call may be incorrect, as the DNA end agrees better with TRBJ2-7. The CDR3 consists of 15 residues. Looked up from germline, CDR1 is SGHVS and CDR2 is FNYEAQ. This chain's CDR3 is CASSLDDGLTYEQYF. The CDR3 DNA sequence: TGTGCCAGCAGCTTAGATGACGGACTTACCTACGAGCAGTACTTC.

The chain carries TRBV5-1 and TRBJ1-2, with a tentative D call TRBD1 (5 bases). This CDR3 spans 12 amino acids. The V end was cut by 5 bases, the J end by 3 bases, with 8 bases between. Germline CDR1 and CDR2: SGHRS and YFSETQ. This CDR3 reads CASRQTDYGYTF. Here the CDR3 DNA reads TGCGCCAGCAGACAGACAGACTATGGCTACACCTTC.

V gene TRBV6-1 combines with J gene TRBJ2-7; TRBD1 is a possible D gene (5 bases). The CDR3 is 16 amino acids. V shed 1 base and J shed 3 bases, with 16 bases lying between them. Germline V gives CDR1 MNHNS, CDR2 SASEGT. CDR3 residues: CASSEELSQGGYEQYF. The DNA for the CDR3 is TGTGCCAGCAGTGAAGAGTTGAGTCAGGGCGGCTACGAGCAGTACTTC.

J is TRBJ1-4 and V is TRBV6-1, with D possibly matching TRBD1 (5 bases). V lost 2 bases to trimming and J lost 5 bases, with 9 bases between them. This CDR3 has 14 residues. Germline assignment: CDR1 MNHNS and CDR2 SASEGT. Here the CDR3 DNA reads TGTGCCAGCAGTGAATTCGGGGGGAATGAAAAACTGTTTTTT. Its translation is CASSEFGGNEKLFF.

The chain joins TRBV6-6 to TRBJ2-5; D call uncertain. The tail of the sequence fits TRBJ2-7 better, so the J call may be wrong. The CDR3 totals 16 residues. The germline gives CDR1 MNHNY, CDR2 SVGAGI (reference sequence). The CDR3 region has the DNA TGTGCCAGCAGCCTCGCCGCCAGTCTCGGGTCCTACGAGCAGTACTTC. Its translation is CASSLAASLGSYEQYF.

The V and J genes are TRBV7-9 and TRBJ1-1; a possible D gene is TRBD1 (6 bases). CDR1 is SEHNR and CDR2 is FQNEAQ in the germline V gene (reference sequence). The CDR3 length is 12 residues. The V end lost 8 bases, the J end lost 1 base, and 8 bases lay between the germline ends. The CDR3 loop reads CASGGQNTEAFF. CDR3 bases: TGTGCCAGCGGGGGACAGAACACTGAAGCTTTCTTT.

The sample holds a few counts of this clone. The V gene is TRBV7-3, the J gene TRBJ2-2; D unresolved. V was shortened by 8 bases and J by 1 base, with 11 bases between the two germline ends. The CDR3 sequence is 14 residues long. CDR1 and CDR2 (germline): SGHTA, FQGTGA. CDR3 DNA: TGTGCCAGCCGGCGCGGAATGAACACCGGGGAGCTGTTTTTT. Its protein product is CASRRGMNTGELFF.

The chain employs TRBV15 and TRBJ1-2; 8 nucleotides match TRBD1. Trimming removed 5 bases from V and 6 bases from J; junction bases left unmatched: 8. Germline V lookup: CDR1 LNHNV, CDR2 YYDKDF (reference sequence). The CDR3 is 14 residues long. The CDR3 DNA reads TGTGCCACCAGCGAAGCCGGGACAGGTGATGGCTACACCTTC. It yields the protein CATSEAGTGDGYTF. Full variable domain (rest looked up from reference TRBV15 and TRBJ1-2): DAMVIQNPRYQVTQFGKPVTLSCSQTLNHNVMYWYQQKSSQAPKLLFHYYDKDFNNEADTPDNFQSRRPNTSFCFLDIRSPGLGDTAMYLCATSEAGTGDGYTFGSGTRLTVV.

In DNA form, the CDR3 reads TGTGCCAGCACCACTTTGGCGGGAGGGCAGTTCTTC. Translation gives CASTTLAGGQFF. The V call is TRBV7-2, the J call TRBJ2-1; TRBD2 matches at 8 bases. The CDR3 runs to 12 residues. CDR1 and CDR2 from the germline V gene are SGHTA and FQGNSA. Trimming cost V 7 bases and J 12 bases; bases outside gene matches: 8.

V is TRBV6-5 and J is TRBJ1-5; D unclear. V was cut by 0 bases and J by 7 bases, with 10 bases left in between. The CDR3 is 14 residues long. From germline, CDR1 is MNHEY and CDR2 SVGAGI. CDR3 in DNA: TGTGCCAGCAGTTACTCGATTTGGGAGCAGCCCCAGCATTTT. Translated, it gives CASSYSIWEQPQHF.

The chain links TRBV7-9 to TRBJ1-1; D call uncertain. V was pared by 6 bases and J by 1 base, with 6 bases between. This CDR3 has 12 amino acids. Germline V gene data show CDR1 as SEHNR and CDR2 as FQNEAQ (reference sequence). As DNA, the CDR3 is TGTGCCAGCAGACTAGGGAACACTGAAGCTTTCTTT. It yields the protein CASRLGNTEAFF.

The rearrangement links TRBV9 to TRBJ2-3, with 9 nucleotides matching TRBD2. The germline V gene has CDR1 SGDLS and CDR2 YYNGEE. The CDR3 is made up of 15 amino acids. V lost 4 bases to trimming and J lost 4 bases; unmatched junction nucleotides: 7. The CDR3 loop is CASSTSLAGADTQYF. In DNA form, the CDR3 reads TGTGCCAGCAGCACCTCCTTAGCGGGAGCAGATACGCAGTATTTT.